This record looks at one TCR beta chain sequence and its context. Its antigen is as yet unknown. The CDR3 totals 15 residues. The V end lost 5 bases, the J end lost 7 bases, and 20 bases lay between the germline ends. Germline V gene sequence: CDR1 SGHVS, CDR2 FQNEAQ. The data are from a study of cytomegalovirus exposure and HLA in healthy donors. Sequencing used immunoSEQ multiplex PCR; TCRdb keeps in-frame clones, though not all of them. Seen here are approximately 270,000 clones, about 90% observed once, and the top ten hold 0.35% to 0.45%. The approximately 130-subject validation cohort, separate from the approximately 630-subject first cohort, included the donors. Study-wide findings and caveats: There were some public TCRs occurring in many donors, but most TCR sequences were rare. The listing of roughly 160 TCR beta chains classed them as cytomegalovirus-associated. A few chains tied to CMV proved CMV antigen-specific in vitro.

The material sequenced was PBMCs. The receptor was derived from a woman aged 18-29 years in good health and CMV-seronegative. This chain joins TRBV7-8 and TRBJ1-1; D gene unclear. Written as DNA, the CDR3 is TGTGCCAGCAGCCCCAATAGCCGGGGTATTAATGAAGCTTTCTTT. This codes for CASSPNSRGINEAFF.